The T cell receptor beta chain under discussion was sequenced for a study of blood T cell repertoires in COVID-19. For the study at large: Both acute and convalescent COVID-19 samples were obtained from the United States, Italy and Spain.

This CDR3 spans 13 amino acids. Germline V gene lookup returns CDR1 SGHTS and CDR2 YDEGEE. V lost 0 bases and J 8 bases, leaving 9 bases between the germline ends. This table comes from immunoSEQ multiplex PCR, and its TCRdb copy is limited to in-frame clones, with some not included. This sample has fewer than 65,000 clones, with around 90% found just once. Sample: peripheral blood. The rearrangement uses TRBV5-8 and TRBJ2-1, with D maybe TRBD2 (7 bases). The TCR sequence derives from a woman aged 55-70 years with active or convalescent COVID-19. The CDR3 loop is CASSLGGGDEQFF. The CDR3 DNA follows: TGTGCCAGCAGCTTGGGAGGGGGGGATGAGCAGTTCTTC.